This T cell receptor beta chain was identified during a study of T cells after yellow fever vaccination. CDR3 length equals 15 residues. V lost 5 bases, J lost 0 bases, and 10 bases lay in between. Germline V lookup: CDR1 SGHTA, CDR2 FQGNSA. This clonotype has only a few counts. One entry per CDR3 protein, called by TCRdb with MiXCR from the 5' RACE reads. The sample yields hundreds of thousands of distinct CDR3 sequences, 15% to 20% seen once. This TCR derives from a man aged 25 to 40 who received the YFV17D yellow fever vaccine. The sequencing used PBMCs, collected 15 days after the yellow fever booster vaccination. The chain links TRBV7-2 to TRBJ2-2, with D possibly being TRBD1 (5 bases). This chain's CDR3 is CASSVDITNTGELFF. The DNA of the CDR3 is TGTGCCAGCAGCGTGGACATTACGAACACCGGGGAGCTGTTTTTT.